This TCR beta chain was retrieved from a study of blood T cell repertoires in COVID-19. Study at large: Sites across the United States, Italy and Spain contributed samples from acute and convalescent COVID-19. T cells, B-cell-depleted T cells, or PBMCs supplied cDNA or gDNA.

Authors' methods: Estimated nucleated cell counts came from reference gene primer amplification. The repertoire was sequenced with immunoSEQ multiplex PCR; TCRdb's copy has only in-frame clones and lacks some. That table gives V, J and clone size, and the DNA gave D and trimming. The repertoire includes 150,000 or so clones, about 90% of them detected once, and approximately 0.59% sits in the top ten. This TCR came from a man in his fifties or sixties with acute or convalescent COVID-19. The sequenced sample consisted of peripheral blood.

The CDR3 reads CASSTGRTATNEKLFF. The CDR3 bases are TGCGCCAGCAGCACTGGGCGGACAGCAACTAATGAAAAACTGTTTTTT. The V gene is TRBV5-1, the J gene TRBJ1-4; perhaps TRBD1 as D (6 bases). Germline V gives CDR1 SGHRS, CDR2 YFSETQ. V lost 4 bases, J lost 0 bases, and 13 bases lay in between. This CDR3 has 16 amino acids.